This TCR beta chain was found in a study of blood T cell repertoires in COVID-19. Original handling: Estimation of nucleated cell counts relied on the amplification of reference gene primers. Here immunoSEQ multiplex PCR was the method, and the copy in TCRdb shows in-frame clones only, minus some. The V and J calls and the clone size are those of that table, but D and trimming were determined from the DNA. The sample holds around 130,000 clones, approximately 85% seen once. The V and J ends lost 8 bases and 4 bases respectively, with 12 bases between them. Germline CDR1 is SNHLY and CDR2 is FYNNEI. The length of the CDR3 is 13 residues.

The receptor comes from a man in his forties or fifties with acute or convalescent COVID-19. This sequence joins TRBV2 and TRBJ1-5; no clear D gene. The specimen sequenced was peripheral blood. CDR3 in amino acids: CASLQEGNQPQHF. CDR3 DNA sequence: TGTGCCAGCCTGCAGGAGGGAAATCAGCCCCAGCATTTT. The whole variable domain, filled in from reference TRBV2 and TRBJ1-5, reads EPEVTQTPSHQVTQMGQEVILRCVPISNHLYFYWYRQILGQKVEFLVSFYNNEISEKSEIFDDQFSVERPDGSNFTLKIRSTKLEDSAMYFCASLQEGNQPQHFGDGTRLSIL.